Listed here are 13 T cell receptor beta chains from one sample, sequenced in a study of early stage breast cancer tumors. TCRdb keeps only in-frame clones here, not all; method: immunoSEQ multiplex PCR. This sample has 3,300 or so clones, with roughly 64% found just once. Material: breast tumor tissue. The source of these receptors is a person in their 40s with breast cancer.

Comment on this clone: A junction end diverges from the germline sequence, so it may reflect a read error. V and J are TRBV4-2 and TRBJ2-2; the match to TRBD2 covers 7 bases. The length of the CDR3 is 17 residues. Germline lookup yields CDR1 LGHNA and CDR2 YNFKEQ. The CDR3 DNA sequence: TGTGCCAGCAGCGAAGAAGGTCCGGGAGGAAGCACCGGGGAGCTGTTTTTT. Residues: CASSEEGPGGSTGELFF.

This clone has only a few counts. The rearrangement uses TRBV21-1 and TRBJ2-7; TRBD2, the table's D call, lacks a check against the DNA. TRBV21-1 is a pseudogene segment. The CDR3 totals 17 residues. This chain's CDR3 is CASSKGAGAGGRYEQYF. The CDR3 coding sequence is TGTGCCAGCAGCAAAGGGGCCGGGGCGGGAGGGCGTTACGAGCAGTACTTC.

The chain combines TRBV9 with TRBJ2-1; either TRBD1 or TRBD2 may fit D (5 bases each). Germline V gene lookup returns CDR1 SGDLS and CDR2 YYNGEE. V was clipped by 6 bases and J by 8 bases, with 30 bases between them. The CDR3 covers 18 residues. The CDR3 reads CASTDSRDRPGTSYEQFF. DNA of the CDR3: TGTGCCAGCACCGACTCCCGGGACCGCCCAGGGACCTCATATGAGCAGTTCTTC.

The J gene is TRBJ2-7, the V gene TRBV5-4; 10 bases are shared with TRBD1. CDR3 size: 16 residues. V was pared by 6 bases and J by 0 bases, with 9 bases of the junction left unmatched. The germline V gene encodes CDR1 SGHNT and CDR2 YYREEE (reference sequence). CDR3 loop: CASKGQGRGDSYEQYF. In DNA form, the CDR3 reads TGTGCCAGCAAGGGACAGGGGCGCGGAGACTCCTACGAGCAGTACTTC.

The V call is TRBV11-1, the J call TRBJ1-4, with D perhaps matching TRBD1 (5 bases). From germline, CDR1 is SGHAT and CDR2 FQDESV (reference sequence). Trimming cost V 5 bases and J 5 bases, with 15 bases left between them. The CDR3 consists of 15 residues. The CDR3 protein is CASSARWGRNEKLFF. CDR3 DNA sequence: TGTGCCAGCAGCGCCCGGTGGGGGAGGAATGAAAAACTGTTTTTT.

The chain recombines TRBV27 with TRBJ1-1; possible D gene TRBD1, 6 bases. Trimming removed 3 bases at V and 11 bases at J, with 16 bases between. This CDR3 has 13 residues. In germline, CDR1 is MNHEY, CDR2 SMNVEV (reference sequence). DNA for the CDR3: TGTGCCAGCAGTTTCAGAACAGGGTTTGGGGCTTTCTTT. Translation: CASSFRTGFGAFF.

The chain uses TRBV27 and TRBJ2-1; maybe TRBD1 (5 bases). Trimming took off 2 bases at V and 9 bases at J, with 14 bases between the two ends. Germline lookup yields CDR1 MNHEY and CDR2 SMNVEV (reference sequence). The CDR3 has 14 residues. The CDR3 is CASSLGAVGGEQFF. The CDR3 nucleotides read TGTGCCAGCAGTTTAGGGGCGGTGGGTGGTGAGCAGTTCTTC.

This clone has only a few counts. CDR3 in amino acids: CASSLGRYNQPQHF. The CDR3 DNA reads as TGTGCCAGCAGTTTAGGCAGGTACAATCAGCCCCAGCATTTT. The genes are TRBV28 and TRBJ1-5; the D is unclear. The CDR3 is made up of 14 amino acids. CDR1 MDHEN and CDR2 SYDVKM come from the germline V gene. The V end was cut by 2 bases, the J end by 3 bases, with 8 bases between.

This CDR3 reads CASSGTGTKTNYGYTF. The CDR3 DNA reads as TGTGCCAGCAGCGGGACAGGGACGAAGACTAACTATGGCTACACCTTC. This sequence joins TRBV7-9 and TRBJ1-2; TRBD1 matches 9 bases. CDR1 is SEHNR, CDR2 FQNEAQ, per germline (reference sequence). V shed 5 bases, J shed 0 bases, and the junction held 7 bases outside the gene matches. The CDR3 has 16 amino acids.

The count of this clone is one. The chain joins TRBV5-1 to TRBJ2-2; D uncertain. The CDR3 runs 12 residues. Germline CDR1 reads SGHRS; CDR2 reads YFSETQ. V shed 0 bases and J shed 7 bases, with 4 bases lying between them. CDR3 amino acids: CASSLEGGELFF. As DNA, the CDR3 is TGCGCCAGCAGCTTGGAAGGCGGGGAGCTGTTTTTT.

The chain is built from TRBV14 and TRBJ2-7; TRBD2 aligns across 9 bases. V was clipped by 5 bases and J by 0 bases; unmatched bases: 26. The germline CDR1 and CDR2 sequences are SGHDN and FVKESK. CDR3 length: 22 amino acids. For the CDR3, the DNA is TGTGCCAGCAGCTACAGAACCCCTCATATGGTAGCGGGAGAGCCGAGCTCCTACGAGCAGTACTTC. This codes for CASSYRTPHMVAGEPSSYEQYF.

This chain joins TRBV4-1 and TRBJ1-3; D unresolved. This CDR3 is built from 17 residues. Germline assignment: CDR1 MGHRA and CDR2 YSYEKL. V lost 3 bases and J 0 bases, leaving 15 bases between the germline ends. The CDR3 DNA sequence: TGCGCCAGCAGCCAGGCCAACATGGGTTCCTCTGGAAACACCATATATTTT. Protein sequence: CASSQANMGSSGNTIYF.

The V call is TRBV7-2, the J call TRBJ1-5, with a tentative D call TRBD1 (6 bases). CDR3 length: 13 residues. The germline gives CDR1 SGHTA, CDR2 FQGNSA. The germline V and J ends were trimmed by 5 bases and 5 bases, with 10 bases remaining between them. The CDR3 DNA sequence: TGTGCCAGCAGCCGCAGGGGAGATCAGCCCCAGCATTTT. Translating it yields CASSRRGDQPQHF.